Following are 28 T cell receptor beta chains from one sample sequenced in a study of lymphopenia after photon versus proton radiotherapy (dated by TCRdb to between 2019 and 2020). Libraries came from the immunoSEQ multiplex PCR assay. TCRdb retrieved this table from immuneACCESS and kept in-frame rearrangements only. Not all clones are present; in checked studies, unresolved V genes account for under half, and no reason is known for the remainder. Here the sample has about 40,000 clones; approximately 86% occur a single time. Of the sample, 10% is held by the ten largest clones. This sample comprised peripheral blood, obtained from a patient treated with proton-based radiotherapy. The receptors here all came from a woman in her 70s with pancreatic cancer. Some clones in this sample may be carry-over from other donors' samples.

This rearrangement joins TRBV5-1 to TRBJ2-3; maybe TRBD2 (5 bases). Germline loops: CDR1 SGHRS, CDR2 YFSETQ. CDR3 length: 19 amino acids. With 0 bases removed from V and 1 base from J, the gap between germline ends came to 21 bases. Here the CDR3 reads CASSLGTGGLRWGTDTQYF. DNA for the CDR3: TGCGCCAGCAGCTTGGGGACTGGCGGGCTGAGATGGGGCACAGATACGCAGTATTTT.

The chain has TRBV15 and TRBJ2-1, with 7 bases lining up with TRBD2. The junction had 9 bases not matched to a gene; V was cut back by 3 bases and J by 7 bases. Looked up from germline, CDR1 is LNHNV and CDR2 is YYDKDF (reference sequence). The CDR3 length is 15 residues. CDR3 sequence reads: CATSRVRAGLNEQFF. The CDR3 coding sequence is TGTGCCACCAGCAGGGTAAGAGCGGGGCTTAATGAGCAGTTCTTC.

The chain links TRBV19 to TRBJ1-5; unclear D gene. With 3 bases removed from V and 1 base from J, the gap between germline ends came to 10 bases. From germline, CDR1 is LNHDA and CDR2 SQIVND (reference sequence). The CDR3 extends over 15 amino acids. The CDR3: CASSMNSESNQPQHF. The DNA of the CDR3 is TGTGCCAGTAGTATGAACAGTGAAAGCAATCAGCCCCAGCATTTT.

The V and J genes are TRBV4-3 and TRBJ1-1; D gene unclear. The ends were cut back, 1 base at V and 3 bases at J, with 12 bases in the middle. Germline CDR1 is LGHNA and CDR2 is YSLEER. The CDR3 has 15 amino acids. CDR3 residues: CASSQAGLKDTEAFF. CDR3 nucleotide sequence: TGCGCCAGCAGCCAAGCGGGCTTAAAGGACACTGAAGCTTTCTTT.

The genes are TRBV30 and TRBJ2-3; D possibly corresponds to TRBD1 (6 bases). The V and J ends lost 8 bases and 5 bases respectively, with 17 bases between them. The V gene's germline CDR1 is GTSNPN and CDR2 SVGIG (reference sequence). The CDR3 loop spans 13 amino acids. This CDR3 is CAGDKGRKDTQYF. The CDR3, as DNA: TGTGCCGGGGACAAGGGGCGCAAAGATACGCAGTATTTT.

This rearrangement joins TRBV6-5 to TRBJ2-7; possibly TRBD2 for D (6 bases). The CDR3 runs 15 residues. Germline V gene data show CDR1 as MNHEY and CDR2 as SVGAGI. Trimming removed 7 bases from V and 2 bases from J, with 18 bases in between. The CDR3 nucleotides read TGTGCCAGCACCGTCGACCGGGGGACTCCCTACGAGCAGTACTTC. Amino acids: CASTVDRGTPYEQYF.

The V call is TRBV7-2, the J call TRBJ2-2; 11 bases are shared with TRBD2. The CDR3 length is 15 residues. Losses at the gene ends were 5 bases for V and 6 bases for J; bases not matched to a gene: 5. Per the germline V gene, CDR1 is SGHTA and CDR2 is FQGNSA. The CDR3 DNA follows: TGTGCCAGCAGCCCACTAGCGGGAGAGGCCGGGGAGCTGTTTTTT. Translated, it gives CASSPLAGEAGELFF.

The rearrangement links TRBV10-2 to TRBJ2-2; D remains unclear. Per the germline V gene, CDR1 is WSHSY and CDR2 is SAAADI. V lost 4 bases and J 1 base, leaving 13 bases between the germline ends. This CDR3 comprises 16 residues. The CDR3 DNA sequence: TGCGCCAGCAGTGGATTAAACGCTGGGAACACCGGGGAGCTGTTTTTT. Translated: CASSGLNAGNTGELFF.

The gene calls are TRBV7-3 and TRBJ2-2; D might be TRBD2 (6 bases). Germline lookup yields CDR1 SGHTA and CDR2 FQGTGA. Trimming stripped 2 bases from V and 4 bases from J, with 8 bases between. The CDR3 sequence is 14 residues long. CDR3 DNA sequence: TGTGCCAGCAGCTTAGCGGGACCCACCGGGGAGCTGTTTTTT. It codes for CASSLAGPTGELFF. Looking up the rest from reference TRBV7-3 and TRBJ2-2 gives the full variable domain: GAGVSQTPSNKVTEKGKYVELRCDPISGHTALYWYRQSLGQGPEFLIYFQGTGAADDSGLPNDRFFAVRPEGSVSTLKIQRTERGDSAVYLCASSLAGPTGELFFGEGSRLTVL.

V and J are TRBV12-5 and TRBJ2-2, with 8 bases aligning to TRBD1. The CDR3 length is 15 residues. Per germline, CDR1 LGHNT and CDR2 FRNRAP. V was clipped by 1 base and J by 7 bases; unmatched bases: 5. The CDR3: CASGLGSGGLGELFF. CDR3 DNA: TGTGCTAGTGGTTTGGGGTCAGGGGGCCTCGGGGAGCTGTTTTTT.

The chain links TRBV29-1 to TRBJ2-7, with D tentatively TRBD2 (5 bases). Germline V gives CDR1 SQVTM, CDR2 ANQGSEA. V was cut by 5 bases and J by 0 bases, with 11 bases left in between. This CDR3 is 13 amino acids long. The CDR3 DNA reads as TGCAGCGTTCAGCGGTCAGTCTCCTACGAGCAGTACTTC. This translates into CSVQRSVSYEQYF.

This clone was picked up one time. The V gene is TRBV27, the J gene TRBJ1-5; unclear D gene. The CDR3 sequence is 13 residues long. V gave up 6 bases and J gave up 0 bases, with 6 bases separating them. Germline loops: CDR1 MNHEY, CDR2 SMNVEV (reference sequence). CDR3 coding DNA: TGTGCCAGCAGATTGATTAGCAATCAGCCCCAGCATTTT. Its protein is CASRLISNQPQHF.

The chain is built from TRBV7-9 and TRBJ2-2; D gene uncertain. CDR3 length equals 13 residues. The germline CDR1 and CDR2 sequences are SEHNR and FQNEAQ (reference sequence). The V gene lost 5 bases and the J gene lost 6 bases, with 10 bases spanning the gap. This CDR3 reads CASSPVSAGELFF. The CDR3 DNA reads TGTGCCAGCAGCCCCGTCTCCGCCGGGGAGCTGTTTTTT.

This clone was seen just once. The V gene is TRBV6-1, the J gene TRBJ2-1; TRBD2 aligns across 15 bases. Per germline, CDR1 MNHNS and CDR2 SASEGT. V dropped 0 bases and J dropped 6; count of bases not matched to a gene: 12. The CDR3 spans 20 residues. The CDR3 DNA reads as TGTGCCAGCAGTGAAGCGGGACTAGCGGGAGGTCCCCCCCGTTTCAATGAGCAGTTCTTC. This encodes CASSEAGLAGGPPRFNEQFF.

This chain joins TRBV6-1 and TRBJ2-5, with 14 bases aligning to TRBD2. The ends lost 5 bases at V and 4 bases at J; junction bases unmatched: 3. This CDR3 comprises 15 residues. CDR1 MNHNS and CDR2 SASEGT come from the germline V gene. The CDR3 spells CASSWTSGRPETQYF. CDR3 DNA: TGTGCCAGCAGTTGGACTAGCGGGAGGCCAGAGACCCAGTACTTC.

The V gene is TRBV29-1, the J gene TRBJ1-1; possible D gene TRBD1, 5 bases. Trimming took 8 bases from V and 0 from J, leaving 16 bases between them. The CDR3 runs to 14 residues. Germline CDR1 and CDR2: SQVTM and ANQGSEA. CDR3 bases: TGCAGCAGTACCGGGACGGGGATGAACACTGAAGCTTTCTTT. Residues: CSSTGTGMNTEAFF.

The chain uses TRBV30 and TRBJ2-1, with a tentative D call TRBD2 (7 bases). Deletions cut 2 bases from V and 0 bases from J, with 11 bases between. This CDR3 region has 15 residues. CDR1 and CDR2 (germline): GTSNPN, SVGIG (reference sequence). For the CDR3, the DNA is TGTGCCTGGAGTAGGGGGGGGAGCTCCTACAATGAGCAGTTCTTC. Protein: CAWSRGGSSYNEQFF.

V is TRBV11-2 and J is TRBJ1-1; D remains unclear. Germline CDR1 SGHAT, CDR2 FQNNGV. V lost 3 bases, J lost 1 base, and 9 bases lay in between. The CDR3 contains 14 residues. The CDR3 sequence: CASSLSGGNTEAFF. DNA of the CDR3: TGTGCCAGCAGCTTGTCTGGAGGGAACACTGAAGCTTTCTTT.

The rearrangement uses TRBV27 and TRBJ1-5, with TRBD1 identical over 8 bases. The V gene end was trimmed by 6 bases and the J gene end by 0 bases; junction bases not matched to a gene: 7. The CDR3 contains 16 residues. Germline-derived CDR1 and CDR2 are MNHEY and SMNVEV (reference sequence). CDR3 sequence: CASRPGQAYSNQPQHF. For the CDR3, the DNA is TGTGCCAGCAGACCGGGACAGGCTTATAGCAATCAGCCCCAGCATTTT.

The chain uses TRBV6-6 and TRBJ1-1; D remains unclear. This CDR3 comprises 14 residues. Germline lookup yields CDR1 MNHNY and CDR2 SVGAGI (reference sequence). Trimming shortened V by 0 bases and J by 3 bases, and 8 bases separated the two germline ends. Here the CDR3 reads CASSYSGKDTEAFF. The CDR3 DNA reads as TGTGCCAGCAGTTACTCGGGAAAGGACACTGAAGCTTTCTTT.

V gene TRBV6-5 combines with J gene TRBJ1-6, with no clear D. Trimming removed 6 bases at V and 6 bases at J, with 15 bases between. CDR3 length: 15 amino acids. The germline CDR1 and CDR2 sequences are MNHEY and SVGAGI. The CDR3 DNA reads TGTGCCAGCAGCCCCGTTTCCGCTTCTAATTCACCCCTCCACTTT. Protein: CASSPVSASNSPLHF.

The chain couples TRBV30 to TRBJ1-2, with TRBD1 matching 7 bases. Germline V gives CDR1 GTSNPN, CDR2 SVGIG (reference sequence). This CDR3 spans 12 amino acids. J was trimmed by 4 bases and V by 1 base; bases with no gene match: 0. The CDR3 loop is CAWSEGAYGYTF. The CDR3 DNA follows: TGTGCCTGGAGTGAGGGGGCCTATGGCTACACCTTC.

In DNA, the CDR3 is TGTGCCAGTAGTCCCGGCAGCGGGAGTGCGTACGAGCAGTACTTC. Protein product: CASSPGSGSAYEQYF. V usage is TRBV19 and J usage is TRBJ2-7; 8 nucleotides align to TRBD2. The trim removed 5 bases at V and 4 bases at J, leaving 10 bases unmatched. This CDR3 comprises 15 residues. Germline V gene sequence: CDR1 LNHDA, CDR2 SQIVND (reference sequence).

The sample holds a few counts of this clone. The chain couples TRBV7-2 to TRBJ2-1, with D hard to call. Trimming left V 5 bases short and J 7 bases short, with 6 bases between. The CDR3 is made up of 11 amino acids. Germline CDR1 is SGHTA and CDR2 is FQGNSA. The CDR3: CASSPHNEQFF. As DNA, the CDR3 is TGTGCCAGCAGCCCCCATAATGAGCAGTTCTTC.

V gene TRBV30 combines with J gene TRBJ2-7, with 8 bases lining up with TRBD2. This CDR3 region has 14 residues. Germline V gives CDR1 GTSNPN, CDR2 SVGIG (reference sequence). J gave up 7 bases and V 2 bases, and 10 bases lay outside the gene matches. CDR3 protein: CAWSPLRGGREQYF. In DNA form, the CDR3 reads TGTGCCTGGAGTCCACTACGGGGGGGCCGGGAGCAGTACTTC.

The chain uses TRBV6-1 and TRBJ1-1; D uncertain. CDR3 length: 17 amino acids. Trimming removed 1 base at V and 0 bases at J, with 15 bases between. From germline, CDR1 is MNHNS and CDR2 SASEGT. Here the CDR3 reads CASSEDGHGSMNTEAFF. CDR3 coding DNA: TGTGCCAGCAGTGAAGATGGGCACGGTTCGATGAACACTGAAGCTTTCTTT.

V and J are TRBV28 and TRBJ2-3, with a weak D call TRBD1 (6 bases). Germline-derived CDR1 and CDR2 are MDHEN and SYDVKM. The CDR3 length is 16 residues. V was cut by 6 bases and J by 2 bases, with 18 bases left in between. The CDR3 is CASSQPGQLFTDTQYF. CDR3 bases: TGTGCCAGCAGCCAACCGGGACAATTGTTCACAGATACGCAGTATTTT.

The genes are TRBV7-9 and TRBJ2-1; 13 bases agree with TRBD2. Germline V CDR1 and CDR2: SEHNR, FQNEAQ (reference sequence). V was pared by 5 bases and J by 9 bases, with 7 bases of the junction left unmatched. This CDR3 contains 15 residues. Here the CDR3 DNA reads TGTGCCAGCAGCCCCGGACTAGCGGGAGACGGTGAGCAGTTCTTC. This gives the protein CASSPGLAGDGEQFF.